Listed here are 18 T cell receptor beta chains from one sample, sequenced in a study of cytomegalovirus exposure and HLA in healthy donors. The primer mix had 60 Vbeta and 13 Jbeta primers. Sequencing used immunoSEQ multiplex PCR; TCRdb keeps in-frame clones, though not all of them. The sample carries fewer than 200,000 clones, about 75% recorded once. Sequencing was performed on PBMCs. These receptors were collected from a male donor in good health and CMV-seronegative.

The chain couples TRBV15 to TRBJ2-2; TRBD1 might be the D (5 bases). V was pared by 2 bases and J by 5 bases, with 9 bases between. Germline CDR1 and CDR2: LNHNV and YYDKDF (reference sequence). The CDR3 is 14 amino acids. The CDR3, as DNA: TGTGCCACCAGCAGATGGGGCGTTACCGGGGAGCTGTTTTTT. Protein sequence: CATSRWGVTGELFF. Full variable domain (rest looked up from reference TRBV15 and TRBJ2-2): DAMVIQNPRYQVTQFGKPVTLSCSQTLNHNVMYWYQQKSSQAPKLLFHYYDKDFNNEADTPDNFQSRRPNTSFCFLDIRSPGLGDTAMYLCATSRWGVTGELFFGEGSRLTVL.

J is TRBJ2-3 and V is TRBV6-4; D is unresolved. Trimming shortened V by 3 bases and J by 6 bases, and 16 bases separated the two germline ends. Germline assignment: CDR1 MRHNA and CDR2 SNTAGT. The CDR3 extends over 15 amino acids. The CDR3 coding sequence is TGTGCCAGCAGTGAATCCCTAGAGCGATGGGATACGCAGTATTTT. It encodes CASSESLERWDTQYF.

This clone was seen just once. Other DNA sequences in this sample translate to the same CDR3. The chain joins TRBV5-1 to TRBJ1-3; D might be TRBD1 (6 bases). The CDR3 spans 15 residues. Deletions cut 0 bases from V and 2 bases from J, with 9 bases between. Germline V gene data show CDR1 as SGHRS and CDR2 as YFSETQ. The CDR3 spells CASSLEGGPGNTIYF. For the CDR3, the DNA is TGCGCCAGCAGCTTGGAAGGGGGACCTGGAAACACCATATATTTT.

V and J are TRBV18 and TRBJ2-3; 13 positions match TRBD2. J gave up 1 base and V 3 bases, and 1 base lay outside the gene matches. Per the germline V gene, CDR1 is KGHSH and CDR2 is LQKENI. The CDR3 length is 16 residues. CDR3 sequence (DNA): TGTGCCAGCTCACCCGGGACTAGCGGGGGCACAGATACGCAGTATTTT. Translated: CASSPGTSGGTDTQYF.

This chain connects TRBV4-1 to TRBJ2-1; 12 nucleotides agree with TRBD2. This CDR3 is built from 15 residues. Trimming removed 6 bases from V and 13 bases from J; junction bases left unmatched: 13. Looked up from germline, CDR1 is MGHRA and CDR2 is YSYEKL. This CDR3 reads CASRTSSGGAGEQFF. DNA of the CDR3: TGCGCCAGCAGAACCTCTAGCGGGGGGGCCGGGGAACAGTTCTTC.

The chain links TRBV7-2 to TRBJ2-7; 9 bases fit TRBD1. The CDR3 is 14 residues long. Trimming at V came to 4 bases and at J to 4 bases, leaving 5 bases not matched to a gene. Germline V gives CDR1 SGHTA, CDR2 FQGNSA. CDR3 in amino acids: CASSSTGGKYEQYF. For the CDR3, the DNA is TGTGCCAGCAGCTCGACAGGGGGAAAATACGAGCAGTACTTC.

The chain combines TRBV6-1 with TRBJ1-1; D is perhaps TRBD1 (5 bases). CDR3 length: 13 amino acids. Germline loops: CDR1 MNHNS, CDR2 SASEGT. The CDR3, as DNA: TGTGCTGTGCGGGGGAGTGGGAACACTGAAGCTTTCTTT. This codes for CAVRGSGNTEAFF.

The chain employs TRBV27 and TRBJ1-2; possibly TRBD1 for D (6 bases). The CDR3 consists of 16 residues. Germline-derived CDR1 and CDR2 are MNHEY and SMNVEV (reference sequence). Between the trimmed V and J ends, which lost 6 bases and 1 base, there was a span of 18 bases. The CDR3 region has the DNA TGTGCCAGCAGAATATCGGGGGGCCCAAATAACTATGGCTACACCTTC. It translates to CASRISGGPNNYGYTF.

The chain has TRBV18 and TRBJ1-1, with 7 bases fitting TRBD1. J was trimmed by 1 base and V by 6 bases; bases with no gene match: 14. CDR1 and CDR2 (germline): KGHSH, LQKENI. The CDR3 totals 17 residues. This CDR3 reads CASSPAVKGAGNTEAFF. The DNA for the CDR3 is TGTGCCAGCTCCCCAGCCGTAAAGGGGGCGGGGAACACTGAAGCTTTCTTT.

The gene calls are TRBV6-5 and TRBJ2-1; 10 positions agree with TRBD2. Unmatched junction bases numbered 2, after V lost 2 bases and J lost 4 bases. The CDR3 is 15 residues long. Germline CDR1 MNHEY, CDR2 SVGAGI. This CDR3 is CASSYRGLAYNEQFF. Here the CDR3 DNA reads TGTGCCAGCAGTTACAGGGGACTAGCGTACAATGAGCAGTTCTTC.

The chain combines TRBV6-1 with TRBJ2-1; 11 nucleotides match TRBD2. CDR3 length: 14 residues. The V and J ends lost 10 bases and 8 bases, in that order; junction bases with no gene match: 10. CDR1 MNHNS and CDR2 SASEGT come from the germline V gene. CDR3: CATDTSGGFDEQFF. As DNA, the CDR3 is TGTGCCACCGATACTAGCGGGGGTTTTGATGAGCAGTTCTTC.

The chain links TRBV11-3 to TRBJ2-1; TRBD1 matches at 9 bases. The V gene end was trimmed by 4 bases and the J gene end by 5 bases; junction bases not matched to a gene: 6. Germline V lookup: CDR1 SGHNT, CDR2 YENEEA. The CDR3 extends over 15 amino acids. CDR3: CASSSRGQGHNEQFF. CDR3 DNA sequence: TGTGCCAGCAGCTCTCGGGGACAGGGACACAATGAGCAGTTCTTC.

The chain is built from TRBV28 and TRBJ2-7; 9 bases align to TRBD1. Germline CDR1 and CDR2: MDHEN and SYDVKM. J was trimmed by 4 bases and V by 5 bases; bases with no gene match: 6. The CDR3 has 14 residues. The CDR3 is CASSGTGSTYEQYF. CDR3 coding DNA: TGTGCCAGCAGTGGGACAGGGTCTACGTACGAGCAGTACTTC.

V usage is TRBV5-1 and J usage is TRBJ1-4; unclear D gene. The CDR3 totals 12 residues. Deletions cut 0 bases from V and 15 bases from J, with 12 bases between. CDR1 SGHRS and CDR2 YFSETQ come from the germline V gene. CDR3 DNA: TGCGCCAGCAGCTTGGTCGGGGAGGCGGTGTTTTTT. This codes for CASSLVGEAVFF.

This chain joins TRBV19 and TRBJ2-7; 11 nucleotides match TRBD1. This CDR3 spans 16 amino acids. The germline CDR1 and CDR2 sequences are LNHDA and SQIVND (reference sequence). Trimming cost V 6 bases and J 1 base; bases outside gene matches: 8. In nucleotides, the CDR3 is TGTGCCAGTAGCCTTACCCGGGACAGGGGGTCCTACGAGCAGTACTTC. The encoded protein is CASSLTRDRGSYEQYF. Combining the CDR3 with reference TRBV19 and TRBJ2-7 gives the whole variable domain DGGITQSPKYLFRKEGQNVTLSCEQNLNHDAMYWYRQDPGQGLRLIYYSQIVNDFQKGDIAEGYSVSREKKESFPLTVTSAQKNPTAFYLCASSLTRDRGSYEQYFGPGTRLTVT.

V gene TRBV28 combines with J gene TRBJ1-3; a weak D match, TRBD1 (5 bases). From germline, CDR1 is MDHEN and CDR2 SYDVKM. CDR3 length: 16 residues. V shed 6 bases and J shed 2 bases, with 17 bases lying between them. CDR3 nucleotides: TGTGCCAGCAGCTCCAGGGAGGCGAGGGCTGGAAACACCATATATTTT. Its protein product is CASSSREARAGNTIYF.

The V call is TRBV19, the J call TRBJ2-1; TRBD1 agrees at 7 bases. The CDR3 contains 14 residues. J gave up 2 bases and V 4 bases, and 2 bases lay outside the gene matches. Germline CDR1 reads LNHDA; CDR2 reads SQIVND (reference sequence). CDR3 in DNA: TGTGCCAGTAGTACGACAGGGACCTACAATGAGCAGTTCTTC. The encoded protein is CASSTTGTYNEQFF.

J is TRBJ2-3 and V is TRBV19; possibly TRBD2 for D (5 bases). From germline, CDR1 is LNHDA and CDR2 SQIVND (reference sequence). This CDR3 spans 15 amino acids. Trimming removed 5 bases at V and 3 bases at J, with 15 bases between. This CDR3 is CASSLTSLPTDTQYF. Here the CDR3 DNA reads TGTGCCAGTAGTCTCACTAGTCTCCCGACAGATACGCAGTATTTT.